The sequence of this T cell receptor (beta chain) was determined in a study of radiation and T cells in renal cell carcinoma. This table comes from immunoSEQ multiplex PCR, and its TCRdb copy is limited to in-frame clones, with some not included. Among roughly 61,000 clones, about three quarters were seen once, and the ten largest hold more than 6.5%. Time point here: blood 4 weeks post-SBRT, at nephrectomy. The treatment is: 15 Gy SBRT to primary tumor, nephrectomy 4 weeks later. Clear cell pathology was present in this patient's renal cell carcinoma. Germline CDR1 reads SNHLY; CDR2 reads FYNNEI. Trimming pared 3 bases from V and 0 bases from J, leaving 6 bases between. The CDR3 contains 14 residues.

The input for sequencing was blood, taken from a patient whose treatment included radiotherapy and nephrectomy. The chain has TRBV2 and TRBJ2-1; a possible D gene is TRBD2 (5 bases). This TCR came from a man between 60 and 75 years old with renal cell carcinoma. CDR3 in DNA: TGTGCCAGCAGTGATGAGGGCTCCTACAATGAGCAGTTCTTC. Translating gives CASSDEGSYNEQFF.